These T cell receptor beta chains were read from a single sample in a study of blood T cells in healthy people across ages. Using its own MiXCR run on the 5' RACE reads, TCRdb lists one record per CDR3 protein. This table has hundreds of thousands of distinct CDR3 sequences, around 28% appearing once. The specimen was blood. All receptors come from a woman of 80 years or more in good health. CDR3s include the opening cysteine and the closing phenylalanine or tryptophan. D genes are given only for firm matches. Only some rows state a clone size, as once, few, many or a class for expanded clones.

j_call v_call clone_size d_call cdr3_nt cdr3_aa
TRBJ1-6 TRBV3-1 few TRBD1 TGTGCCAGCAGCCAAACCTTACAGGGGGGACCCCTCCACTTT CASSQTLQGGPLHF
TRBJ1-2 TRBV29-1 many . TGCAGCGTAGAAAAGCACGGGGGCTACACCTTC CSVEKHGGYTF
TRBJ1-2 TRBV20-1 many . TGCAGTGCCCTCCGATCCCAAGCCTTCGGCTACACCTTC CSALRSQAFGYTF
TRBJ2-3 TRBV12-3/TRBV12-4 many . TGTGCCAGCACCCGGACATCCCCGCCAGATACGCAGTATTTT CASTRTSPPDTQYF
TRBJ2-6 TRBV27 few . TGTGCCAGCAGTTTATCCCCGCACTCTGGGGCCAACGTCCTGACTTTC CASSLSPHSGANVLTF
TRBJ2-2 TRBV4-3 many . TGCGCCAGCACTCCGAACGGAGGTCCTACCGGGGAGCTGTTTTTT CASTPNGGPTGELFF
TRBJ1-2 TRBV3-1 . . TGTGCCAGCAGCCGCCCCGGACAGAGTGGCTACACCTTC CASSRPGQSGYTF
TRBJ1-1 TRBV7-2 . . TGTGCCAGCAGCTTCGGGTCAGTGGCTGAAGCTTTCTTT CASSFGSVAEAFF
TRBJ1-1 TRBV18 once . TGTGCCAGCTCACCAAGTAGGAGCACTGAAGCTTTCTTT CASSPSRSTEAFF
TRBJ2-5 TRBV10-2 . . TGCGCCAGCAGTGAAGGAGGGCTTCGGGAGACCCAGTACTTC CASSEGGLRETQYF
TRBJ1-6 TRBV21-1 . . TGTGCCAGCAGCAAGGCCCGACATCGTTCCTATAATTCACCCCTCCACTTT CASSKARHRSYNSPLHF
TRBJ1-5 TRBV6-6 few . TGTGCCAGCAGTGTTATGGGGGGGAATCAGCCCCAGCATTTT CASSVMGGNQPQHF
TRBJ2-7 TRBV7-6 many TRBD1 TGTGCCAGCAGAGGACAGGGGGCCTACGAGCAGTACTTC CASRGQGAYEQYF
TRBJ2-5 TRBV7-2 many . TGTGCCAGCAGCTTAGAGCATAGGAGGTACCAAGAGACCCAGTACTTC CASSLEHRRYQETQYF
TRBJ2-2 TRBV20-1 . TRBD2 TGCAGTGCTAGAGTAGCGGGAACCGGGGAGCTGTTTTTT CSARVAGTGELFF
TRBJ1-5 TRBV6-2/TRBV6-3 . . TGTGCCAGCAGGGTGGAGGTTTTGAGCAATCAGCCCCAGCATTTT CASRVEVLSNQPQHF
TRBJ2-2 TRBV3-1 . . TGTGCCAGCAGCTACCCCGCCGGGGAGCGGTTTTTT CASSYPAGERFF
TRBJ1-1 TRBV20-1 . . TGCAGTGCTAGGGGACAAACACTTAGCAAGACTGAAGCTTTCTTT CSARGQTLSKTEAFF
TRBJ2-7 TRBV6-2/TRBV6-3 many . TGTGCCAGCAGTTACTCAGGCAGTTACTACGAGCAGTACTTC CASSYSGSYYEQYF
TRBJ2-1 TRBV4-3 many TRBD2 TGCGCCAGCAGCCAGATCACAAACTCTAGCGGGGGGGCAAGACATGAGCAGTTCTTC CASSQITNSSGGARHEQFF
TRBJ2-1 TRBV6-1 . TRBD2 TGTGCCAGCAGTGAATCATCTAGCGGGAGGGCCGATGAGCAGTTCTTC CASSESSSGRADEQFF
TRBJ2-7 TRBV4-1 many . TGCGCCAGCAGCCTCCGAGGAGGGGGCGCTGACTACGAGCAGTACTTC CASSLRGGGADYEQYF
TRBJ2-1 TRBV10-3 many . TGTGCCATCAGCGCAAGCACTTCGGATGAGCAGTTCTTC CAISASTSDEQFF
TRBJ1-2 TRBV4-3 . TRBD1 TGCGCCAGCAGCCGACAGGGGGTGGGCATTTATGGCTACACCTTC CASSRQGVGIYGYTF
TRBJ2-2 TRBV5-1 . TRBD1 TGCGCCAGCAACGGACAGGGGCCCGCGAACACCGGGGAGCTGTTTTTT CASNGQGPANTGELFF
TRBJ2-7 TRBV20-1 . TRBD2 TGCAGTGCTAGACCTCTTCGGCGGGGGAGCTCCTACGAGCAGTACTTC CSARPLRRGSSYEQYF
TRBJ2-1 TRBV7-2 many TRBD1 TGTGCCAGCAGCGTTGACAGGGCGCGGCAGTTCTTC CASSVDRARQFF